What follows describes a single TCR beta chain. Its matching antigen is unknown. Per the germline V gene, CDR1 is WNHNN and CDR2 is SYGVQD (reference sequence). The CDR3 has 14 residues. Trimming pared 0 bases from V and 5 bases from J, leaving 10 bases between. The data belong to a study of neoadjuvant anti-PD-1 for oral cavity cancer. Study-level points and caveats: Treg/Th17 ratio rose with pretreatment blood and fell with post-treatment tumor TCRbeta clonality. Only a few patients per response group were TCR-analyzed; validation needed.

PBMCs were not maintained or expanded in culture before analysis. Produced via immunoSEQ multiplex PCR; TCRdb's table is partial and in-frame only. The sample records some 33,000 clones, about 87% being singletons. The TCR originated in a person aged 40 to 85 with oral cavity squamous cell carcinoma. The J gene is TRBJ1-1, the V gene TRBV10-1, with D perhaps matching TRBD1 (5 bases). Sequencing was performed on PBMCs, taken before nivolumab (anti-PD-1) treatment. CDR3 amino acids: CASSESGRETEAFF. The CDR3 nucleotides are TGCGCCAGCAGTGAGTCGGGCAGGGAGACTGAAGCTTTCTTT.